This T cell receptor beta chain emerged from a study of T cells in localized non-small cell lung cancer. Deletions cut 5 bases from V and 11 bases from J, with 12 bases between. CDR1 and CDR2 (germline): MNHNS, SASEGT. This CDR3 is 11 amino acids long. The protocol was immunoSEQ multiplex PCR, while the TCRdb copy is restricted to in-frame clones and leaves out a portion. The table lists under 35,000 clones, approximately 90% of them singletons. The chain has TRBV6-1 and TRBJ1-1; D is ambiguous. The source is a woman aged 35-75 years with stage III lung adenocarcinoma. This material consisted of peripheral blood mononuclear cells, taken before any cancer treatment. CDR3 in DNA: TGTGCCAGCAGTTACCACTCGAGGGCTTTCTTT. It yields the protein CASSYHSRAFF.